This entry concerns a single T cell receptor beta chain. Its specificity is not known. With 60 Vbeta and 13 Jbeta primers, the PCR was carried out. Assay used: immunoSEQ multiplex PCR; TCRdb lists only in-frame clones, some missing. The table shows more than 100,000 clones, with about 83% occurring only once. This specimen belongs to a study of cytomegalovirus exposure and HLA in healthy donors. The CDR3 is 13 residues long. The V segment lost 9 bases and the J segment 8 bases; nucleotides outside the gene matches: 8. Germline V gene lookup returns CDR1 LNHDA and CDR2 SQIVND (reference sequence). Findings and caveats of the study: CMV serostatus was the sole immune exposure information available. The classifier reportedly diagnosed cytomegalovirus status with high sensitivity and specificity.

The chain joins TRBV19 to TRBJ2-1; 9 bases align to TRBD1. Sequenced sample: PBMCs. The TCR sequence derives from a woman in her thirties or forties in good health and CMV-seropositive. CDR3: CARPTGGIDEQFF. CDR3 DNA: TGTGCCAGGCCGACAGGGGGTATAGATGAGCAGTTCTTC.